These T cell receptor beta chains were read from a single sample in a study of cytomegalovirus exposure and HLA in healthy donors. The data were produced by immunoSEQ multiplex PCR, yet TCRdb's version contains in-frame clones alone and is incomplete. The sample includes about 200,000 clones, around 77% of them seen just once. Sample: PBMCs. These receptor sequences come from a woman in her 30s in good health and CMV-seronegative. CDR3s include the opening cysteine and the closing phenylalanine or tryptophan. A D gene is named only where the DNA matches it firmly. Clone size appears in some rows only: once, few, many, or a class for an expanded clone.

v_call	j_call	d_call	clone_size	cdr3_aa	cdr3_nt
TRBV9	TRBJ2-7	NA	few	CASSVGTASLEQYF	TGTGCCAGCAGCGTAGGGACAGCGTCTTTGGAGCAGTACTTC
TRBV4-1	TRBJ2-3	TRBD2	NA	CASSLGPSGRKTDTQYF	TGCGCCAGCAGCCTCGGACCCAGCGGGAGGAAGACAGATACGCAGTATTTT
TRBV2	TRBJ1-4	NA	NA	CASSGGPGPNEKLFF	TGTGCCAGCAGTGGGGGGCCAGGGCCGAATGAAAAACTGTTTTTT
TRBV28	TRBJ2-2	TRBD1	NA	CASRVRGTGVSGELFF	TGTGCCAGCAGGGTGAGAGGGACAGGGGTCTCCGGGGAGCTGTTTTTT
TRBV28	TRBJ1-5	NA	NA	CASSYSIEYQPQHF	TGTGCCAGCAGTTATTCGATAGAATATCAGCCCCAGCATTTT
TRBV13	TRBJ2-3	NA	NA	CASSARPGLNTDTQYF	TGTGCCAGCAGCGCCAGACCAGGACTTAACACAGATACGCAGTATTTT
TRBV6-6	TRBJ2-2	NA	NA	CASSYRGNTGELFF	TGTGCCAGCAGTTATAGGGGAAACACCGGGGAGCTGTTTTTT
TRBV28	TRBJ1-2	TRBD1	NA	CASSPPGQGATDYGYTF	TGTGCCAGCAGTCCCCCGGGACAGGGGGCTACCGACTATGGCTACACCTTC
TRBV9	TRBJ2-1	TRBD2	NA	CASSVGVSGGNNEQFF	TGTGCCAGCAGCGTAGGGGTTAGCGGGGGGAACAATGAGCAGTTCTTC
TRBV7-9	TRBJ1-3	NA	NA	CASSLRDIGNTIYF	TGTGCCAGCAGCTTAAGGGACATTGGAAACACCATATATTTT
TRBV5-1	TRBJ1-2	TRBD1	NA	CASSSYRDRVHGYTF	TGCGCCAGCAGCTCGTACCGGGACAGGGTTCATGGCTACACCTTC
TRBV27	TRBJ2-1	NA	NA	CASSARFRGNEQFF	TGTGCCAGCAGTGCACGATTTAGGGGGAATGAGCAGTTCTTC
TRBV5-6	TRBJ2-1	TRBD1	NA	CASSLERQGARNEQFF	TGTGCCAGCAGCTTGGAACGACAGGGGGCCAGGAATGAGCAGTTCTTC
TRBV4-1	TRBJ2-7	NA	NA	CASSQDSPLAGVSYEQYF	TGCGCCAGCAGCCAAGATTCCCCCTTGGCGGGTGTGTCCTACGAGCAGTACTTC
TRBV29-1	TRBJ1-2	TRBD1	few	CSVDRGVPF	TGCAGCGTGGACAGGGGCGTGCCCTTC
TRBV4-2	TRBJ2-1	TRBD2	NA	CASSLRAPSGYTYNEQFF	TGTGCCAGCAGCCTACGGGCCCCTAGCGGGTACACCTACAATGAGCAGTTCTTC
TRBV29-1	TRBJ2-5	TRBD2	NA	CSVEDLGTSQETQYF	TGCAGCGTTGAAGATCTTGGGACTAGCCAAGAGACCCAGTACTTC
TRBV5-4	TRBJ2-5	NA	few	CASSPLLGGGETQYF	TGTGCCAGCAGCCCCCTGTTGGGGGGAGGAGAGACCCAGTACTTC
TRBV6-1	TRBJ2-7	NA	few	CASRRYEQYF	TGTGCCAGCAGGAGGTACGAGCAGTACTTC
TRBV7-9	TRBJ2-2	TRBD1	NA	CASSPGTGYGGELFF	TGTGCCAGCAGCCCCGGGACAGGGTACGGGGGGGAGCTGTTTTTT
TRBV5-1	TRBJ2-6	NA	once	CASTSRDSGANVLTF	TGCGCCAGCACCTCCAGGGACTCTGGGGCCAACGTCCTGACTTTC
TRBV28	TRBJ1-5	NA	NA	CASSRGGNPNQPQHF	TGTGCCAGCAGTCGTGGAGGGAACCCCAATCAGCCCCAGCATTTT
TRBV7-9	TRBJ2-2	NA	NA	CASSDSGAGELFF	TGTGCCAGCAGCGATTCGGGAGCCGGGGAGCTGTTTTTT
TRBV30	TRBJ1-3	NA	NA	CAWTPVGNTIYF	TGTGCCTGGACTCCTGTAGGAAACACCATATATTTT
TRBV15	TRBJ1-3	NA	NA	CATSRDNMGAGNTIYF	TGTGCCACCAGCAGAGATAACATGGGCGCGGGAAACACCATATATTTT
TRBV7-8	TRBJ1-5	NA	NA	CASSLTPRGYSNQPQHF	TGTGCCAGCAGCTTAACCCCTCGCGGGTATAGCAATCAGCCCCAGCATTTT
TRBV1	TRBJ1-5	NA	few	CTSSQEGGFGQPQHF	TGCACCAGCAGCCAAGAAGGGGGTTTTGGGCAGCCCCAGCATTTT
TRBV29-1	TRBJ2-7	TRBD2	NA	CSVEWAGEDYEQYF	TGCAGCGTTGAATGGGCGGGAGAGGATTACGAGCAGTACTTC
TRBV5-4	TRBJ1-2	NA	NA	CASSLDGASGYTF	TGTGCCAGCAGCTTGGATGGGGCGTCTGGCTACACCTTC
TRBV7-9	TRBJ2-7	NA	NA	CSSSLGENEQYF	TGTTCCAGCAGCTTAGGCGAGAACGAGCAGTACTTC
TRBV6-5	TRBJ2-1	NA	NA	CASSYSPKNEQFF	TGTGCCAGCAGTTACTCCCCCAAAAATGAGCAGTTCTTC
TRBV10-1	TRBJ1-6	NA	NA	CASSDYNSWNSPLHF	TGCGCCAGCAGTGATTATAACAGCTGGAATTCACCCCTCCACTTT
TRBV6-6	TRBJ1-1	NA	NA	CASSYSPGTHAFF	TGTGCCAGCAGTTACTCCCCCGGGACACACGCTTTCTTT
TRBV15	TRBJ2-6	TRBD1	NA	CATSSARGDRAKTGANVLTF	TGTGCCACCAGCAGCGCCCGCGGGGACAGGGCGAAGACTGGGGCCAACGTCCTGACTTTC
TRBV7-9	TRBJ2-5	NA	few	CSSSLIELTQYF	TGTTCCAGCAGCTTGATAGAACTAACCCAGTACTTC